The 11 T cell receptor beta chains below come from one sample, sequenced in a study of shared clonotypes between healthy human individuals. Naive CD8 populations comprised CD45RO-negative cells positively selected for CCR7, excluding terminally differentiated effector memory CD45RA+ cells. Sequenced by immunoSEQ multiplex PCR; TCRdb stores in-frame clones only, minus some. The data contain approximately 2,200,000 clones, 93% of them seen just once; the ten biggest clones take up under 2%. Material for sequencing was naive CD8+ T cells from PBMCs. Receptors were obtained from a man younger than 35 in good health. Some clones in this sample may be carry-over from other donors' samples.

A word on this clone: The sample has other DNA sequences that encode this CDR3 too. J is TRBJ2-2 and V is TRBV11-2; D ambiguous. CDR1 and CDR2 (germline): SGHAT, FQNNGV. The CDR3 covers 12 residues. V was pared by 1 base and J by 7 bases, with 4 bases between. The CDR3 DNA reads TGTGCCAGCAGCTTAGTCTTCGGGGAGCTGTTTTTT. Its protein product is CASSLVFGELFF.

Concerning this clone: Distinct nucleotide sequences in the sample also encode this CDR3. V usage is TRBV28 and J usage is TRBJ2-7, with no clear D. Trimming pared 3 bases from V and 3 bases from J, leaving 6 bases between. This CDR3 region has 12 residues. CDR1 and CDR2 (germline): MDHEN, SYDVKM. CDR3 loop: CASSFPRYEQYF. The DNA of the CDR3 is TGTGCCAGCAGTTTCCCACGCTACGAGCAGTACTTC.

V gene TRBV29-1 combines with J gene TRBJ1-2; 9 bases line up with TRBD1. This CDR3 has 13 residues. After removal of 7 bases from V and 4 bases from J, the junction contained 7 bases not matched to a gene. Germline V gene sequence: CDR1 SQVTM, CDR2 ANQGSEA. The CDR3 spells CSAGTGKSYGYTF. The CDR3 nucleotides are TGCAGCGCCGGGACAGGGAAGTCCTATGGCTACACCTTC. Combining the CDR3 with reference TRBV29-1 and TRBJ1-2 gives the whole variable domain SAVISQKPSRDICQRGTSLTIQCQVDSQVTMMFWYRQQPGQSLTLIATANQGSEATYESGFVIDKFPISRPNLTFSTLTVSNMSPEDSSIYLCSAGTGKSYGYTFGSGTRLTVV.

The CDR3 nucleotides are TGTGCCAGCAGTGACTACGGACAGGCCTACAATGAGCAGTTCTTC. It is translated as CASSDYGQAYNEQFF. This rearrangement joins TRBV6-4 to TRBJ2-1, with TRBD1 identical over 7 bases. The germline CDR1 and CDR2 sequences are MRHNA and SNTAGT. This CDR3 contains 15 residues. The V gene end was trimmed by 1 base and the J gene end by 2 bases; junction bases not matched to a gene: 2.

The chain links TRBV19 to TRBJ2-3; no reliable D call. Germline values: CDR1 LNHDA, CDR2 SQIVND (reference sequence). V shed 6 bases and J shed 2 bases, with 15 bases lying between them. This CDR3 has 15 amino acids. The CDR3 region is CASSPRWRDTDTQYF. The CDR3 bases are TGTGCCAGTAGCCCACGTTGGCGCGACACAGATACGCAGTATTTT.

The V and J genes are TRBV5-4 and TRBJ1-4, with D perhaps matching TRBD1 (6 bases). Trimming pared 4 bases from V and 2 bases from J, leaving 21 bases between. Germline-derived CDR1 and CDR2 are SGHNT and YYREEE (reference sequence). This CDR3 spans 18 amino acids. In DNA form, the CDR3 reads TGTGCCAGCAGCACCATTCCCCGGGGGAGGGGGACTAATGAAAAACTGTTTTTT. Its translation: CASSTIPRGRGTNEKLFF.

The CDR3 sequence: CASSPRGGHYGYTF. DNA for the CDR3: TGTGCCAGCAGTCCGCGAGGGGGCCACTATGGCTACACCTTC. The rearrangement joins TRBV27 to TRBJ1-2; 7 bases align to TRBD1. Trimming cost V 5 bases and J 3 bases; bases outside gene matches: 6. Germline CDR1 reads MNHEY; CDR2 reads SMNVEV (reference sequence). This CDR3 region has 14 residues.

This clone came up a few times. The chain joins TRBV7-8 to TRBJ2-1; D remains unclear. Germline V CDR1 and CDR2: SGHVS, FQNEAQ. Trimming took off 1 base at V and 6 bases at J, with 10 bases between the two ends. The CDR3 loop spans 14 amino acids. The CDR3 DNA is TGTGCCAGCAGCTTAGGGGCCCGGTCCAATGAGCAGTTCTTC. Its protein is CASSLGARSNEQFF. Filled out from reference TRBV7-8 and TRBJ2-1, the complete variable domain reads GAGVSQSPRYKVAKRGQDVALRCDPISGHVSLFWYQQALGQGPEFLTYFQNEAQLDKSGLPSDRFFAERPEGSVSTLKIQRTQQEDSAVYLCASSLGARSNEQFFGPGTRLTVL.

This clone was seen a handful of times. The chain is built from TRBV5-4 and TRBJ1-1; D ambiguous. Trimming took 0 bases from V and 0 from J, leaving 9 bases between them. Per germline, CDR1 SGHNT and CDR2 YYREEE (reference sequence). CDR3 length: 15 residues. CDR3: CASSLDATLNTEAFF. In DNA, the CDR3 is TGTGCCAGCAGCTTGGATGCCACCTTGAACACTGAAGCTTTCTTT. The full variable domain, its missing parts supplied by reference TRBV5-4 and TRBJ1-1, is ETGVTQSPTHLIKTRGQQVTLRCSSQSGHNTVSWYQQALGQGPQFIFQYYREEENGRGNFPPRFSGLQFPNYSSELNVNALELDDSALYLCASSLDATLNTEAFFGQGTRLTVV.

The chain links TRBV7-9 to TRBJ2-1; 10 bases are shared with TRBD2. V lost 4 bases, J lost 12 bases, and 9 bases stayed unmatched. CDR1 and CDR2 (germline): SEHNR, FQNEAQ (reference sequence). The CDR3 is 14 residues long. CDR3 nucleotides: TGTGCCAGCAGCTCGGGACTAGCGCATTTAGTGCAGTTCTTC. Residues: CASSSGLAHLVQFF.

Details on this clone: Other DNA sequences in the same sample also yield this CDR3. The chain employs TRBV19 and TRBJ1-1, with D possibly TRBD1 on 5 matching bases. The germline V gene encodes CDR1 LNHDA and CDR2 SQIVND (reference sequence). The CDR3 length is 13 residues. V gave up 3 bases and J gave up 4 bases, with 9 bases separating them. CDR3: CASSIMGGTEAFF. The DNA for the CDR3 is TGTGCCAGTAGTATCATGGGGGGCACTGAAGCTTTCTTT.